The 25 T cell receptor beta chains below come from one sample, sequenced in a study of CD8 T cells in ankylosing spondylitis. TCRdb redid the calling of the 5' RACE reads with MiXCR, one entry per CDR3 protein. The sample shows 300,000 to 350,000 distinct CDR3 sequences, under 14% of them seen only once. The sample consisted of blood, either unsorted or a sorted T cell fraction (not recorded which). The receptors here all came from a female donor with ankylosing spondylitis or in good health (not recorded which).

This clonotype was detected many times. The V gene is TRBV12-3 or TRBV12-4, the J gene TRBJ1-4, with D unresolved. V dropped 3 bases and J dropped 8 bases, with 7 bases sitting between them. CDR3 length: 12 residues. CDR3 sequence reads: CASSLNSEKLFF. DNA of the CDR3: TGTGCCAGCAGTTTGAACTCCGAAAAACTGTTTTTT.

This clonotype was counted many times. This chain uses TRBV24-1 with TRBJ2-5; unclear D gene. The V end was cut by 3 bases, the J end by 5 bases, with 12 bases between. The CDR3 totals 14 residues. Germline lookup yields CDR1 KGHDR and CDR2 SFDVKD. The CDR3 protein is CATSDRAFPETQYF. The CDR3 DNA sequence: TGTGCCACCAGTGATCGGGCCTTTCCTGAGACCCAGTACTTC.

This clonotype was picked up many times. The genes are TRBV6-5 and TRBJ2-7, with D hard to call. CDR1 and CDR2 from the germline V gene are MNHEY and SVGAGI. CDR3 size: 11 residues. V was cut by 7 bases and J by 7 bases, with 11 bases left in between. The CDR3 region is CASTEGTEQYF. The CDR3 DNA is TGTGCCAGCACCGAAGGAACAGAGCAGTACTTC.

This clonotype was recorded a few times. The CDR3 sequence is CSARFQGGQPQHF. Here the CDR3 DNA reads TGCAGTGCTAGATTTCAGGGAGGTCAGCCCCAGCATTTT. This chain links TRBV20-1 with TRBJ1-5, with D perhaps matching TRBD1 (5 bases). The germline CDR1 and CDR2 sequences are DFQATT and SNEGSKA (reference sequence). With 2 bases removed from V and 6 bases from J, the gap between germline ends came to 11 bases. The CDR3 extends over 13 amino acids.

This clonotype was observed a handful of times. This rearrangement joins TRBV20-1 to TRBJ2-7; the D is unclear. This CDR3 contains 12 residues. Germline lookup yields CDR1 DFQATT and CDR2 SNEGSKA (reference sequence). The germline V and J ends were trimmed by 5 bases and 3 bases, with 11 bases remaining between them. The CDR3 sequence: CSAGSVRYEQYF. The CDR3 coding sequence is TGCAGTGCTGGGTCAGTGCGCTACGAGCAGTACTTC.

This clonotype showed up just a few times. The chain combines TRBV7-2 with TRBJ2-7; a possible D gene is TRBD1 (5 bases). Germline loops: CDR1 SGHTA, CDR2 FQGNSA. Trimming cost V 10 bases and J 0 bases, with 13 bases left between them. This CDR3 region has 13 residues. The CDR3 nucleotides are TGTGCCATAAATGGGGCAGCCTCCTACGAGCAGTACTTC. This translates into CAINGAASYEQYF. The whole variable domain, remainder taken from reference TRBV7-2 and TRBJ2-7, is GAGVSQSPSNKVTEKGKDVELRCDPISGHTALYWYRQSLGQGLEFLIYFQGNSAPDKSGLPSDRFSAERTGGSVSTLTIQRTQQEDSAVYLCAINGAASYEQYFGPGTRLTVT.

This clonotype showed up many times. An end of the junction differs from the germline gene, which may be a read error. This chain joins TRBV5-1 and TRBJ1-1, with 8 bases aligning to TRBD1. This CDR3 is 15 amino acids long. Germline CDR1 and CDR2: SGHRS and YFSETQ. This CDR3 is CASSLTPGQVAEAFF. The DNA of the CDR3 is TGCGCCAGCAGCTTGACACCGGGACAGGTGGCTGAGGCTTTCTTT.

This clonotype was observed a few times. V gene TRBV4-2 combines with J gene TRBJ2-7; 10 bases align to TRBD2. This CDR3 has 14 amino acids. CDR1 and CDR2 from the germline V gene are LGHNA and YNFKEQ. V lost 5 bases to trimming and J lost 3 bases; unmatched junction nucleotides: 4. CDR3 residues: CASSDLAGDYEQYF. CDR3 sequence (DNA): TGTGCCAGCAGCGATCTAGCGGGGGACTACGAGCAGTACTTC.

This chain connects TRBV6-2 or TRBV6-3 to TRBJ1-5, with TRBD1 as a possible D gene (5 bases). Germline CDR1 is MNHEY and CDR2 is SVGEGT. Trimming left V 3 bases short and J 6 bases short, with 12 bases between. This CDR3 comprises 14 residues. DNA of the CDR3: TGTGCCAGCAGTTATGGCCAGGACATTCAGCCCCAGCATTTT. The encoded protein is CASSYGQDIQPQHF.

This clonotype was detected only a few times. The gene calls are TRBV7-9 and TRBJ2-7; D is perhaps TRBD1 (5 bases). CDR3 size: 15 residues. CDR1 and CDR2 from the germline V gene are SEHNR and FQNEAQ (reference sequence). Trimming pared 2 bases from V and 6 bases from J, leaving 17 bases between. The CDR3: CASSLSQGRTGEQYF. CDR3 in DNA: TGTGCCAGCAGCTTAAGTCAGGGCAGAACGGGCGAGCAGTACTTC. The whole variable domain, filled in from reference TRBV7-9 and TRBJ2-7, reads DTGVSQNPRHKITKRGQNVTFRCDPISEHNRLYWYRQTLGQGPEFLTYFQNEAQLEKSRLLSDRFSAERPKGSFSTLEIQRTEQGDSAMYLCASSLSQGRTGEQYFGPGTRLTVT.

This clonotype has at least ten counts. This chain links TRBV20-1 with TRBJ1-2, with 7 positions matching TRBD1. The CDR3 extends over 10 amino acids. Germline values: CDR1 DFQATT, CDR2 SNEGSKA (reference sequence). The trim removed 8 bases at V and 7 bases at J, leaving 4 bases unmatched. In DNA, the CDR3 is TGCAGTCGACAGGGAGGTGGCTACACCTTC. Encoded protein: CSRQGGGYTF.

Note on this clonotype: A junction end diverges from the germline sequence, so it may reflect a read error. This chain uses TRBV28 with TRBJ2-3; 7 positions agree with TRBD2. CDR1 MDHEN and CDR2 SYDVKM come from the germline V gene. This CDR3 contains 15 residues. DNA of the CDR3: TGTGTCAGCAGTAAGCCGGGCCTAGCGGTAGATACGCAGTATTTT. It codes for CVSSKPGLAVDTQYF.

The sample holds many counts of this clonotype. This chain uses TRBV12-3 or TRBV12-4 with TRBJ1-5; D is undetermined. The CDR3 totals 14 residues. V lost 3 bases to trimming and J lost 5 bases, with 11 bases between them. In DNA form, the CDR3 reads TGTGCCAGCAGTTTGGGCAGGAGTTATCAGCCCCAGCATTTT. It encodes CASSLGRSYQPQHF.

J is TRBJ1-1 and V is TRBV5-1; the match to TRBD1 covers 7 bases. The CDR3 consists of 15 residues. In germline, CDR1 is SGHRS, CDR2 YFSETQ. J lost 6 bases, V lost 4 bases, and 12 bases had no gene match. CDR3 amino acids: CASSAYRGTDAEAFF. The CDR3 DNA reads TGCGCCAGCAGCGCCTACAGGGGCACCGACGCTGAAGCTTTCTTT. The whole variable domain, remainder taken from reference TRBV5-1 and TRBJ1-1, is KAGVTQTPRYLIKTRGQQVTLSCSPISGHRSVSWYQQTPGQGLQFLFEYFSETQRNKGNFPGRFSGRQFSNSRSEMNVSTLELGDSALYLCASSAYRGTDAEAFFGQGTRLTVV.

This clonotype was observed at least ten times. The chain combines TRBV5-1 with TRBJ2-1; 7 positions match TRBD2. The trim removed 3 bases at V and 5 bases at J, leaving 5 bases unmatched. The germline V gene has CDR1 SGHRS and CDR2 YFSETQ. The CDR3 sequence is 14 residues long. CDR3 nucleotides: TGCGCCAGCAGCTACCAAGCGGGAAACAATGAGCAGTTCTTC. This codes for CASSYQAGNNEQFF.

The chain carries TRBV7-8 and TRBJ2-2; D call uncertain. Per the germline V gene, CDR1 is SGHVS and CDR2 is FQNEAQ. V lost 7 bases and J 2 bases, leaving 14 bases between the germline ends. CDR3 length: 15 amino acids. The CDR3 DNA follows: TGTGCCAGCATCTTGGGTGGATTTAACACCGGGGAGCTGTTTTTT. It encodes CASILGGFNTGELFF.

With respect to this clonotype: Given a much more abundant clone one base away, this may be a read error. The V call is TRBV24-1, the J call TRBJ2-3, with D possibly being TRBD1 or TRBD2 (5 bases each). Trimming removed 8 bases at V and 2 bases at J, with 16 bases between. The CDR3 extends over 15 amino acids. Germline V gene data show CDR1 as KGHDR and CDR2 as SFDVKD. Here the CDR3 reads CATNERGVVTDTQYF. The CDR3 bases are TGTGCCACCAATGAACGAGGGGTCGTCACAGATACGCAGTATTTT.

In its sample, this clonotype was seen many times. The rearrangement uses TRBV29-1 and TRBJ2-1, with D unresolved. Germline assignment: CDR1 SQVTM and CDR2 ANQGSEA. The germline V and J ends were trimmed by 6 bases and 4 bases, with 19 bases remaining between them. The CDR3 runs 15 residues. CDR3: CSVHEVGTVYNEQFF. DNA of the CDR3: TGCAGCGTCCACGAAGTGGGAACAGTTTACAATGAGCAGTTCTTC.

This clonotype was seen a handful of times. J is TRBJ2-5 and V is TRBV12-3 or TRBV12-4; either TRBD1 or TRBD2 may fit D (5 bases each). The CDR3 totals 14 residues. The V and J ends lost 8 bases and 2 bases respectively, with 15 bases between them. The CDR3 loop is CASGEGSEQETQYF. The CDR3 coding sequence is TGTGCCAGCGGTGAGGGGTCAGAACAAGAGACCCAGTACTTC.

This clonotype was counted at least ten times. This chain connects TRBV12-3 or TRBV12-4 to TRBJ2-2; D may be TRBD1 (5 bases). The CDR3 is 15 residues long. Trimming took off 6 bases at V and 3 bases at J, with 14 bases between the two ends. CDR3 bases: TGTGCCAGCAGCCGCAGGACAAGGGACACCGGGGAGCTGTTTTTT. This codes for CASSRRTRDTGELFF.

The table lists this clonotype with many counts. The chain employs TRBV12-3 or TRBV12-4 and TRBJ2-6; D possibly corresponds to TRBD2 (5 bases). The V and J ends lost 6 bases and 7 bases respectively, with 16 bases between them. The CDR3 is 15 amino acids. CDR3 DNA sequence: TGTGCCAGCAGGATCCACGGGGATAACGCCAACGTCCTGACTTTC. Protein: CASRIHGDNANVLTF.

This clonotype occurred a few times. V is TRBV25-1 and J is TRBJ2-7, with TRBD1 matching 9 bases. The V and J ends lost 5 bases and 6 bases, in that order; junction bases with no gene match: 17. CDR3 length: 17 residues. The germline V gene encodes CDR1 MGHDK and CDR2 SYGVNS. Here the CDR3 DNA reads TGTGCCAGCAGTTCGCCGTCCCTCCGGGACAGGGCCGCCGAGCAGTACTTC. This translates into CASSSPSLRDRAAEQYF.

A few counts support this clonotype. The chain recombines TRBV5-1 with TRBJ1-1, with a weak D call TRBD1 (5 bases). V was trimmed by 7 bases and J by 1 base, leaving 11 bases between them. The CDR3 contains 13 residues. CDR1 SGHRS and CDR2 YFSETQ come from the germline V gene. The CDR3 DNA reads as TGCGCCAGCGGAGGGGAGGGGAACACTGAAGCTTTCTTT. It encodes CASGGEGNTEAFF.

The V call is TRBV7-2, the J call TRBJ1-2; unclear D gene. Germline loops: CDR1 SGHTA, CDR2 FQGNSA. V lost 5 bases, J lost 8 bases, and 18 bases lay in between. There are 14 residues in the CDR3. This chain's CDR3 is CASSPKGLQRGYTF. CDR3 sequence (DNA): TGTGCCAGCAGCCCAAAGGGCCTTCAACGGGGCTACACCTTC.

This clonotype was detected ten times or more. This chain links TRBV15 with TRBJ2-5; 7 nucleotides align to TRBD2. Per germline, CDR1 LNHNV and CDR2 YYDKDF (reference sequence). CDR3 length equals 14 residues. Trimming removed 0 bases from V and 6 bases from J; junction bases left unmatched: 4. The CDR3 loop reads CATSRDRGEKTQYF. The CDR3 DNA follows: TGTGCCACCAGCAGAGATCGGGGGGAGAAGACCCAGTACTTC.